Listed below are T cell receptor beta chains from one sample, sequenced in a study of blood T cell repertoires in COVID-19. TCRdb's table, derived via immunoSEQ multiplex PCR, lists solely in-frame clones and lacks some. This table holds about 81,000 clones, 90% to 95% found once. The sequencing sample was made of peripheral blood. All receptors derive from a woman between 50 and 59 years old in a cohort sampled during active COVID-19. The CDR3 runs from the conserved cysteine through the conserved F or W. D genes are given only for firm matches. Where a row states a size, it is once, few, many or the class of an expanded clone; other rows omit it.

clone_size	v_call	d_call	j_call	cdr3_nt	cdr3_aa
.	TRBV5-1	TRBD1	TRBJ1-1	TGCGCCAGCAGCTTGGAGATCAGGGGGACTGAAGCTTTCTTT	CASSLEIRGTEAFF
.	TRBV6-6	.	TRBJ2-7	TGTGCCAGCAGACAGGGCCGTTGGGGCAGCTCCTACGAGCAGTACTTC	CASRQGRWGSSYEQYF
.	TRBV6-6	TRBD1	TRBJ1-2	TGTGCCAGCAGTCCCGGGACAGAGTATGGCTACACCTTC	CASSPGTEYGYTF
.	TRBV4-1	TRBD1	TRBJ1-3	TGCGCCAGCAGCCAAAATACAGGGGCTCTAGGCTCTGGAAACACCATATATTTT	CASSQNTGALGSGNTIYF
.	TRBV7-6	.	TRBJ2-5	TGTGCCAGCAGCTTAATGAGACAGTCTATTGGGACCCAGTACTTC	CASSLMRQSIGTQYF
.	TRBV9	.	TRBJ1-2	TGTGCCAGCAGCGTAGGGCAGGGATATGGCTACACCTTC	CASSVGQGYGYTF
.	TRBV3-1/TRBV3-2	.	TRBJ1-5	TGTGCCAGCAGCCAAGATCGAGGGAATAGCAATCAGCCCCAGCATTTT	CASSQDRGNSNQPQHF
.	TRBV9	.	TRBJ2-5	TGTGCCAGCAGCCCCAACAGGGGGACTATTCTAGAGACCCAGTACTTC	CASSPNRGTILETQYF
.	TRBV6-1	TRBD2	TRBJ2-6	TGTGCCAGCAGTGAAGCGAAACTAGCGGGAGGAAGCTCTGGGGCCAACGTCCTGACTTTC	CASSEAKLAGGSSGANVLTF
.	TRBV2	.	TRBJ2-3	TGTGCCAGCAGTGAAACACTAGCCCTCACAGATACGCAGTATTTT	CASSETLALTDTQYF
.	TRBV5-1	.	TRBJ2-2	TGCGCCAGCAGCGGGCAGACGACCGGGGAGCTGTTTTTT	CASSGQTTGELFF
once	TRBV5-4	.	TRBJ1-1	TGTGCCAGCAGCTTCAGGGGAGCTGAAGCTTTCTTT	CASSFRGAEAFF
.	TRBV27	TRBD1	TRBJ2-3	TGTGCCAGCAGCCCGGGACAGGGGAACGCAGATACGCAGTATTTT	CASSPGQGNADTQYF
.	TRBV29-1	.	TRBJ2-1	TGCAGCGGGAGGCGGGGGCTAGACAATGAGCAGTTCTTC	CSGRRGLDNEQFF